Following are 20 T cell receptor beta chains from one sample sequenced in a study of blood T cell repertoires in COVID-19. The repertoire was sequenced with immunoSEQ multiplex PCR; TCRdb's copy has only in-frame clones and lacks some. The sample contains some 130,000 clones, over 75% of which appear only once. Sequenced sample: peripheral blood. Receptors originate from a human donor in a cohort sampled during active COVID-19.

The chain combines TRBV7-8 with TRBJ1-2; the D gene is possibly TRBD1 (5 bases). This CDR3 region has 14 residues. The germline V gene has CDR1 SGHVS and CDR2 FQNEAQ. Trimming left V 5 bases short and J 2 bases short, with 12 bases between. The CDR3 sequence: CASSRRELNYGYTF. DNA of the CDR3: TGTGCCAGCAGCCGCAGGGAATTGAACTATGGCTACACCTTC.

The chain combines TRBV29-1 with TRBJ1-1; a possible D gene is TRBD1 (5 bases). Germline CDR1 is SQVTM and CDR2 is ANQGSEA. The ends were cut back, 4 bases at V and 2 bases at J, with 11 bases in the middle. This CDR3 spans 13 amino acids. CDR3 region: CSVVGLFNTEAFF. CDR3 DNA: TGCAGCGTTGTGGGACTTTTTAACACTGAAGCTTTCTTT.

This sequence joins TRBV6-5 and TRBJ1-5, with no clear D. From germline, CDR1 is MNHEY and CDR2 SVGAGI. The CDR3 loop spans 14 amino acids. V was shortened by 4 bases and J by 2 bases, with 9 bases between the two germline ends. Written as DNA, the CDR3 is TGTGCCAGCAGTTCACCGAGTGGCAATCAGCCCCAGCATTTT. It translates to CASSSPSGNQPQHF.

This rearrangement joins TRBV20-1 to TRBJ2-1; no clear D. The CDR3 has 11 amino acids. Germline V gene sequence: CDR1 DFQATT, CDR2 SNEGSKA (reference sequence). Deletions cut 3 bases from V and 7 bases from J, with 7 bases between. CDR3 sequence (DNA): TGCAGTGCTAGCGACTTAAATGAGCAGTTCTTC. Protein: CSASDLNEQFF.

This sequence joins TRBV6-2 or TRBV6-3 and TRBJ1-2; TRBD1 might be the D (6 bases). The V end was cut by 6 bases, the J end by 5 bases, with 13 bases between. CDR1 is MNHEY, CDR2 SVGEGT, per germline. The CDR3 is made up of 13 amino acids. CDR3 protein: CASSIQGEYGYTF. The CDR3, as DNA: TGTGCCAGCAGCATACAGGGAGAGTATGGCTACACCTTC.

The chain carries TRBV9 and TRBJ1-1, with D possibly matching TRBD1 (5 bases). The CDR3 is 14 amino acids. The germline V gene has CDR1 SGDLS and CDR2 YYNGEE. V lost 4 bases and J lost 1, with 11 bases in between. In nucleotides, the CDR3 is TGTGCCAGCAGCAAACAGACAGCGAACACTGAAGCTTTCTTT. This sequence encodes CASSKQTANTEAFF. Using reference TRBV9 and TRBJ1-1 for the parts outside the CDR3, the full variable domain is DSGVTQTPKHLITATGQRVTLRCSPRSGDLSVYWYQQSLDQGLQFLIQYYNGEERAKGNILERFSAQQFPDLHSELNLSSLELGDSALYFCASSKQTANTEAFFGQGTRLTVV.

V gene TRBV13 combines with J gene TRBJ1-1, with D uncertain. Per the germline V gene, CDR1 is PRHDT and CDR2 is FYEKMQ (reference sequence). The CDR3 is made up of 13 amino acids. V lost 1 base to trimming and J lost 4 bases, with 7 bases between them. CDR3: CASSLEAGTEAFF. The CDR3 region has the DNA TGTGCCAGCAGCTTAGAGGCAGGCACTGAAGCTTTCTTT. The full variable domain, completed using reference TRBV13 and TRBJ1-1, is AAGVIQSPRHLIKEKRETATLKCYPIPRHDTVYWYQQGPGQDPQFLISFYEKMQSDKGSIPDRFSAQQFSDYHSELNMSSLELGDSALYFCASSLEAGTEAFFGQGTRLTVV.

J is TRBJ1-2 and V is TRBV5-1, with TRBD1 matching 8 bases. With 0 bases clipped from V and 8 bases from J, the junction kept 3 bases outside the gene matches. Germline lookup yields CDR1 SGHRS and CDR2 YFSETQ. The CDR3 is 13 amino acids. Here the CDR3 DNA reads TGCGCCAGCAGCTTGGAGGCAGGGGGCGGCTACACCTTC. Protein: CASSLEAGGGYTF.

In DNA, the CDR3 is TGCGCCAGCAGCTTTCAGGGTGGAAGGTACCAAGAGACCCAGTACTTC. Translating it yields CASSFQGGRYQETQYF. This sequence joins TRBV5-1 and TRBJ2-5, with D perhaps TRBD1 (5 bases). The CDR3 has 16 amino acids. Germline values: CDR1 SGHRS, CDR2 YFSETQ. V was cut by 2 bases and J by 0 bases, with 14 bases left in between. Complete variable domain (other parts from reference TRBV5-1 and TRBJ2-5): KAGVTQTPRYLIKTRGQQVTLSCSPISGHRSVSWYQQTPGQGLQFLFEYFSETQRNKGNFPGRFSGRQFSNSRSEMNVSTLELGDSALYLCASSFQGGRYQETQYFGPGTRLLVL.

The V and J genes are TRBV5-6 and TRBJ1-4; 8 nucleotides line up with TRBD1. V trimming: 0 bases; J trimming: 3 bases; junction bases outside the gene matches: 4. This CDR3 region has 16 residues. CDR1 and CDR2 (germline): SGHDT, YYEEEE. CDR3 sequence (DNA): TGTGCCAGCAGCTTGGCGCAGGGGGCAGCTAATGAAAAACTGTTTTTT. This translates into CASSLAQGAANEKLFF.

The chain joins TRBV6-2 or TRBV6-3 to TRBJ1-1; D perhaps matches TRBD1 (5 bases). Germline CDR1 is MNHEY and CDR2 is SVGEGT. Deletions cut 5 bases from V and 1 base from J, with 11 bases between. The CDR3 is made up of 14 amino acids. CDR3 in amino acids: CASSQDRQNTEAFF. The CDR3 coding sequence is TGTGCCAGCAGTCAAGACAGACAGAACACTGAAGCTTTCTTT.

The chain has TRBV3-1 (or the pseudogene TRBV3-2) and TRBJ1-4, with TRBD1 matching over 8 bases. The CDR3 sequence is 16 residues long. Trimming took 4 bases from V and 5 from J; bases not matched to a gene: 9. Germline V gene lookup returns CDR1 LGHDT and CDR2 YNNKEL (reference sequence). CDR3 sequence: CASSPTAGQGNEKLFF. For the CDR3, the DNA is TGTGCCAGCAGCCCTACCGCCGGACAGGGAAATGAAAAACTGTTTTTT.

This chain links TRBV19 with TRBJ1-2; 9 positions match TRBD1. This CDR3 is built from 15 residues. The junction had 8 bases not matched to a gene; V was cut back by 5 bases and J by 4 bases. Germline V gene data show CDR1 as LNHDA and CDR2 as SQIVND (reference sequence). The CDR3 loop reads CASSGEDRGGYGYTF. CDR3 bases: TGTGCCAGTAGTGGAGAGGACAGGGGTGGCTATGGCTACACCTTC.

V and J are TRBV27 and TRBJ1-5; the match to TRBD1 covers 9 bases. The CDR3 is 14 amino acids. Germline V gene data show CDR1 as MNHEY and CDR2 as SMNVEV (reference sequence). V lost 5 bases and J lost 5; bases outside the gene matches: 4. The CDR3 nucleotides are TGTGCCAGCAGTATAACAGGGGGCCATCAGCCCCAGCATTTT. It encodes CASSITGGHQPQHF.

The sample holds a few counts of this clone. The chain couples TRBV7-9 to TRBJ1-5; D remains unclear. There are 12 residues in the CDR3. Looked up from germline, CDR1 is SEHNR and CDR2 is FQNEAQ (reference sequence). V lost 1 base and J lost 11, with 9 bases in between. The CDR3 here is CASSLGEAAQHF. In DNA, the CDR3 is TGTGCCAGCAGCTTAGGAGAGGCGGCCCAGCATTTT.

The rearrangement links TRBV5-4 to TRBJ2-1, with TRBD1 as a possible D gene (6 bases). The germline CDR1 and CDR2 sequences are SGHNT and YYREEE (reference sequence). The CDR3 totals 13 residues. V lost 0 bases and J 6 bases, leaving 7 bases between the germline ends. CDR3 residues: CASSLVGGNEQFF. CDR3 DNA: TGTGCCAGCAGCTTGGTAGGGGGCAATGAGCAGTTCTTC. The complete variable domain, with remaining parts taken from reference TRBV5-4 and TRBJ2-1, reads ETGVTQSPTHLIKTRGQQVTLRCSSQSGHNTVSWYQQALGQGPQFIFQYYREEENGRGNFPPRFSGLQFPNYSSELNVNALELDDSALYLCASSLVGGNEQFFGPGTRLTVL.

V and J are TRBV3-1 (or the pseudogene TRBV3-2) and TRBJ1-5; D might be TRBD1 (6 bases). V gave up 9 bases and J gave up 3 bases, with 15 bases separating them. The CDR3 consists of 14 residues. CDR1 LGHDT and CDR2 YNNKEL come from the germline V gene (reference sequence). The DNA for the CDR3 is TGTGCCAGGATTACAGGGTATGACAATCAGCCCCAGCATTTT. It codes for CARITGYDNQPQHF.

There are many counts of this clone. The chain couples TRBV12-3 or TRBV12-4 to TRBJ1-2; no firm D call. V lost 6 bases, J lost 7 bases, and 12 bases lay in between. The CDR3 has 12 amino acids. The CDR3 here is CASSFSRFGYTF. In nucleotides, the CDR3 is TGTGCCAGCAGCTTCTCCAGATTTGGCTACACCTTC.

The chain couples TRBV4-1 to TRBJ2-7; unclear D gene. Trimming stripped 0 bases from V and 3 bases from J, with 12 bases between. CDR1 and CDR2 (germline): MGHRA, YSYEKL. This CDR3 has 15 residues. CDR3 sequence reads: CASSQDRLSGYEQYF. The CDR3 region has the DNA TGCGCCAGCAGCCAAGATAGGTTATCAGGCTACGAGCAGTACTTC.

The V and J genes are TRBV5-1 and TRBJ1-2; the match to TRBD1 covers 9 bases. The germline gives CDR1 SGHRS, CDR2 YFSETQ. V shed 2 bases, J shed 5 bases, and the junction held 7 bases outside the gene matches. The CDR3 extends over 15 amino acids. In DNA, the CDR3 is TGCGCCAGCAGCTTCGGACAGGGGCCCCTATATGGCTACACCTTC. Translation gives CASSFGQGPLYGYTF. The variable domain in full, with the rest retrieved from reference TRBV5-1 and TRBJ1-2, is KAGVTQTPRYLIKTRGQQVTLSCSPISGHRSVSWYQQTPGQGLQFLFEYFSETQRNKGNFPGRFSGRQFSNSRSEMNVSTLELGDSALYLCASSFGQGPLYGYTFGSGTRLTVV.